A single sample gave rise to the 11 T cell receptor beta chains below, sequenced in a study of shared clonotypes between healthy human individuals. The table came from immunoSEQ multiplex PCR; TCRdb's copy has only in-frame clones and leaves some out. This repertoire shows about 2.3 million clones, 85% to 95% found once; its top ten account for about 0.36%. Sequenced: naive CD4+ T cells from PBMCs. Specified subset: CD45RA+ positively selected. These TCRs come from a man aged 18 to 30 in good health. Some clones in this sample may be carry-over from other donors' samples.

On this clone: Within the sample, other DNA sequences also encode this same CDR3. The chain uses TRBV7-2 and TRBJ2-7; D is possibly TRBD1 or TRBD2 (5 bases each). This CDR3 region has 13 residues. Between the trimmed V and J ends, which lost 0 bases and 3 bases, there was a span of 6 bases. Germline CDR1 is SGHTA and CDR2 is FQGNSA. The CDR3 region has the DNA TGTGCCAGCAGCTTAGCTGGGGGCTACGAGCAGTACTTC. Its translation: CASSLAGGYEQYF.

There are a few counts of this clone. The rearrangement links TRBV5-1 to TRBJ2-1; the D gene is possibly TRBD1 (6 bases). The germline gives CDR1 SGHRS, CDR2 YFSETQ. There are 15 residues in the CDR3. V lost 0 bases and J lost 6, with 13 bases in between. The CDR3 coding sequence is TGCGCCAGCAGCTTGGACACAGGGAGCAGCAATGAGCAGTTCTTC. This translates into CASSLDTGSSNEQFF. Combining the CDR3 with reference TRBV5-1 and TRBJ2-1 gives the whole variable domain KAGVTQTPRYLIKTRGQQVTLSCSPISGHRSVSWYQQTPGQGLQFLFEYFSETQRNKGNFPGRFSGRQFSNSRSEMNVSTLELGDSALYLCASSLDTGSSNEQFFGPGTRLTVL.

This chain links TRBV6-5 with TRBJ1-3, with 8 bases matching TRBD1. Per the germline V gene, CDR1 is MNHEY and CDR2 is SVGAGI. V gave up 5 bases and J gave up 2 bases; unmatched junction bases: 5. CDR3 size: 15 residues. The CDR3 DNA sequence: TGTGCCAGCAGTCGATCAGGGGGCCCTGGAAACACCATATATTTT. It specifies CASSRSGGPGNTIYF.

V gene TRBV11-2 combines with J gene TRBJ1-4; TRBD1 is a possible D gene (6 bases). The CDR3 is made up of 14 amino acids. Trimming stripped 2 bases from V and 8 bases from J, with 12 bases between. Germline V lookup: CDR1 SGHAT, CDR2 FQNNGV. CDR3 loop: CASSLTRGNEKLFF. DNA for the CDR3: TGTGCCAGCAGCTTAACCAGGGGAAACGAAAAACTGTTTTTT.

This CDR3 reads CASSTRYSNQPQHF. The CDR3 DNA follows: TGTGCCAGTAGTACCAGATATAGCAATCAGCCCCAGCATTTT. This chain joins TRBV19 and TRBJ1-5, with no clear D. The CDR3 totals 14 residues. In germline, CDR1 is LNHDA, CDR2 SQIVND (reference sequence). Trimming removed 4 bases at V and 0 bases at J, with 7 bases between.

In this sample, this clone turned up once. The chain has TRBV6-1 and TRBJ2-7; a weak D match, TRBD2 (7 bases). This CDR3 is 14 amino acids long. Trimming left V 1 base short and J 4 bases short, with 11 bases between. Germline V CDR1 and CDR2: MNHNS, SASEGT. CDR3 coding DNA: TGTGCCAGCAGTGAAGGGGCGGGGGCGTACGAGCAGTACTTC. It specifies CASSEGAGAYEQYF.

The chain has TRBV7-2 and TRBJ2-5, with D hard to call. Trimming stripped 3 bases from V and 7 bases from J, with 12 bases between. Germline lookup yields CDR1 SGHTA and CDR2 FQGNSA. The CDR3 runs 13 residues. The CDR3 nucleotides are TGTGCCAGCAGCTTGGTCAGCTGGGGGACCCAGTACTTC. Protein: CASSLVSWGTQYF.

The chain couples TRBV10-3 to TRBJ1-2; maybe TRBD1 (5 bases). Trimming took off 6 bases at V and 1 base at J, with 9 bases between the two ends. This CDR3 contains 13 residues. CDR1 ENHRY and CDR2 SYGVKD come from the germline V gene. The CDR3 spells CAIRGTDNYGYTF. The CDR3 DNA sequence: TGTGCCATCAGGGGGACCGATAACTATGGCTACACCTTC.

J is TRBJ2-7 and V is TRBV25-1, with 9 bases lining up with TRBD2. Unmatched junction bases numbered 11, after V lost 3 bases and J lost 5 bases. This CDR3 region has 16 residues. The germline CDR1 and CDR2 sequences are MGHDK and SYGVNS. CDR3 residues: CASSEVNSGSRNEQYF. In DNA form, the CDR3 reads TGTGCCAGCAGTGAGGTCAATAGCGGGAGCCGGAACGAGCAGTACTTC.

V usage is TRBV7-9 and J usage is TRBJ2-3; D remains unclear. Germline values: CDR1 SEHNR, CDR2 FQNEAQ (reference sequence). V lost 4 bases and J lost 4, with 12 bases in between. This CDR3 is 14 amino acids long. The CDR3, as DNA: TGTGCCAGCAGCTCGATTAGCCCCGCAGATACGCAGTATTTT. Translation gives CASSSISPADTQYF.

The table lists this clone with a count of one. Other nucleotide sequences in the sample specify the same CDR3. The genes are TRBV30 and TRBJ1-5, with D perhaps matching TRBD1 (6 bases). This CDR3 contains 13 residues. From germline, CDR1 is GTSNPN and CDR2 SVGIG (reference sequence). The V end lost 2 bases, the J end lost 2 bases, and 7 bases lay between the germline ends. The CDR3 DNA reads as TGTGCCTGGAGTTCAGGGGGCAATCAGCCCCAGCATTTT. Translating it yields CAWSSGGNQPQHF.